The 6 T cell receptor beta chains listed next were all sequenced from one sample in a study of shared clonotypes between healthy human individuals. Naive CD8 cells lacked CD45RO and underwent positive selection for CCR7, leaving out terminally differentiated effector memory CD45RA+ cells. This table comes from immunoSEQ multiplex PCR, and its TCRdb copy is limited to in-frame clones, with some not included. The sample has approximately 600,000 clones; approximately 96% are singletons. The sequencing input was naive CD8+ T cells sorted from blood. These receptors originate from a woman under 40 in good health.

CDR3 in amino acids: CASGWEPRTDTQYF. CDR3 bases: TGCGCCAGCGGTTGGGAGCCCCGGACAGATACGCAGTATTTT. The chain links TRBV4-1 to TRBJ2-3; maybe TRBD2 (5 bases). CDR1 is MGHRA and CDR2 is YSYEKL in the germline V gene. V was cut by 8 bases and J by 3 bases, with 15 bases left in between. This CDR3 region has 14 residues.

The V and J genes are TRBV11-2 and TRBJ1-2; no clear D gene. This CDR3 is built from 14 residues. V was trimmed by 1 base and J by 7 bases, leaving 13 bases between them. Germline assignment: CDR1 SGHAT and CDR2 FQNNGV. The CDR3 DNA sequence: TGTGCCAGCAGCTTAGGTCGTGTCTGGGGTGGCTACACCTTC. Its protein is CASSLGRVWGGYTF.

This chain joins TRBV30 and TRBJ2-1; D call uncertain. V was clipped by 3 bases and J by 10 bases, with 7 bases between them. The CDR3 is 10 amino acids. The germline V gene encodes CDR1 GTSNPN and CDR2 SVGIG (reference sequence). DNA for the CDR3: TGTGCCTGGAGGAATGGGGAGCAGTTCTTC. Amino acid sequence: CAWRNGEQFF.

This rearrangement joins TRBV14 to TRBJ2-1, with D unresolved. Trimming cost V 0 bases and J 5 bases, with 11 bases left between them. CDR1 is SGHDN and CDR2 is FVKESK in the germline V gene. The CDR3 has 15 residues. The CDR3 nucleotides are TGTGCCAGCAGCCAAGATACAGTTGGTAACAATGAGCAGTTCTTC. Residues: CASSQDTVGNNEQFF.

The genes are TRBV6-5 and TRBJ1-2; D is possibly TRBD1 (5 bases). Germline CDR1 and CDR2: MNHEY and SVGAGI. Trimming left V 0 bases short and J 6 bases short, with 14 bases between. The CDR3 consists of 15 residues. This CDR3 reads CASSYSMVAGDGYTF. In DNA form, the CDR3 reads TGTGCCAGCAGTTACTCGATGGTTGCGGGGGATGGCTACACCTTC.

The chain employs TRBV5-6 and TRBJ2-7, with TRBD1 matching over 11 bases. The CDR3 is 15 residues long. The V segment lost 0 bases and the J segment 3 bases; nucleotides outside the gene matches: 2. Germline V CDR1 and CDR2: SGHDT, YYEEEE. The CDR3, as DNA: TGTGCCAGCAGCTTGGGGGGACAGGGGGTCTACGAGCAGTACTTC. As protein: CASSLGGQGVYEQYF.